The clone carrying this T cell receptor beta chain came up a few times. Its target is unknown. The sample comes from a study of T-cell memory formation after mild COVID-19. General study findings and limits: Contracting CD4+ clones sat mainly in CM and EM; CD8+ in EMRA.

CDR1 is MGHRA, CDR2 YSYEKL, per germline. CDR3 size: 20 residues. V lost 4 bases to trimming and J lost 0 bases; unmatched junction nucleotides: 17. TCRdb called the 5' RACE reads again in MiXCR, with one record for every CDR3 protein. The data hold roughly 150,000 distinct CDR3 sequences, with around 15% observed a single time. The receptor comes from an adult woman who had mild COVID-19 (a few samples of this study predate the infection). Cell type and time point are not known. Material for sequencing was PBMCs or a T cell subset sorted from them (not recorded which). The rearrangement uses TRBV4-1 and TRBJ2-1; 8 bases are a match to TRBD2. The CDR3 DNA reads TGCGCCAGCAGCCCCCCCTTTAGCGGGACCGCCCATAGCTCCTACAATGAGCAGTTCTTC. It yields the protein CASSPPFSGTAHSSYNEQFF.